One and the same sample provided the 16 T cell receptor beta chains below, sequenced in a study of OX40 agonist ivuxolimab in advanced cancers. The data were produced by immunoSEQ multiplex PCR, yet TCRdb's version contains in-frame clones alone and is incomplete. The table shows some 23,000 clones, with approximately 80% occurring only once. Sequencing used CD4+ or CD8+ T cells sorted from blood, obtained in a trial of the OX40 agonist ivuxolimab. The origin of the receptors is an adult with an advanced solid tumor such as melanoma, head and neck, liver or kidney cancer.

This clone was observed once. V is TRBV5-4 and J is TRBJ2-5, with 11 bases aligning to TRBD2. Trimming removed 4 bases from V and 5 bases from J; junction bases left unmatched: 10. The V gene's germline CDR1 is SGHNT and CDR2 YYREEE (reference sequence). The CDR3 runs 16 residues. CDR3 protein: CASSPYSGGASETQYF. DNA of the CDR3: TGTGCCAGCAGCCCCTATAGCGGGGGGGCCTCGGAGACCCAGTACTTC.

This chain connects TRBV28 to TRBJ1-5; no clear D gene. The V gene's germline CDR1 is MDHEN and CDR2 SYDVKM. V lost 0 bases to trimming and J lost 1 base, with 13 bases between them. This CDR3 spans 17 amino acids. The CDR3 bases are TGTGCCAGCAGTTTATGGAGAGCGGCAGAGAGCAATCAGCCCCAGCATTTT. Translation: CASSLWRAAESNQPQHF.

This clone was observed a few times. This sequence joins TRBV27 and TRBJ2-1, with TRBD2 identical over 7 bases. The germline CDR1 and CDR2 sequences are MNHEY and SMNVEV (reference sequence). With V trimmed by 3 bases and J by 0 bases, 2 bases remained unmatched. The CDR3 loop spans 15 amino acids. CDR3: CASSFRGGSYNEQFF. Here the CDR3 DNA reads TGTGCCAGCAGTTTCCGCGGGGGCTCCTACAATGAGCAGTTCTTC.

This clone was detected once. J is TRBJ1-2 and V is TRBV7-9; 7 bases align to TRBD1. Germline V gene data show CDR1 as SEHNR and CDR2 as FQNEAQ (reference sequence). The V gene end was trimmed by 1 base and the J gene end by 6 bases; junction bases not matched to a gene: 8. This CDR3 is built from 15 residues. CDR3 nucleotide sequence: TGTGCCAGCAGCTTAGAAGGGGGCAGGGTGCATGGCTACACCTTC. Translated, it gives CASSLEGGRVHGYTF.

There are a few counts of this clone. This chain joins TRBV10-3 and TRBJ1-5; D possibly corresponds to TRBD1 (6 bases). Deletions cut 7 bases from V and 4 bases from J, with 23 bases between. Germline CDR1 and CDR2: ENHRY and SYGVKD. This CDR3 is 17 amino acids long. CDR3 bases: TGTGCCATCAATGTGGGCCCTTTGGGCGACAGGAATCAGCCCCAGCATTTT. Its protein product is CAINVGPLGDRNQPQHF.

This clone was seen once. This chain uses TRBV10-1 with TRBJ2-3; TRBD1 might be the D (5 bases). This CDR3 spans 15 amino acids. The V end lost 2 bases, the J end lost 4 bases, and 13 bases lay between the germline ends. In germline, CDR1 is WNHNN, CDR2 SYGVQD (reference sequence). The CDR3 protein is CASSEVSGRADTQYF. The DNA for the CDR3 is TGCGCCAGCAGTGAGGTGTCAGGGCGCGCAGATACGCAGTATTTT.

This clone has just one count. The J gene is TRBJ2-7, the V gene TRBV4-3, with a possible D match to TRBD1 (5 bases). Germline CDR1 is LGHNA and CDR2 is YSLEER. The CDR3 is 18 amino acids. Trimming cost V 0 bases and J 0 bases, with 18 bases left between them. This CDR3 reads CASSQESALNRSSYEQYF. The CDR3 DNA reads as TGCGCCAGCAGCCAAGAGTCTGCCCTAAACAGGAGCTCCTACGAGCAGTACTTC.

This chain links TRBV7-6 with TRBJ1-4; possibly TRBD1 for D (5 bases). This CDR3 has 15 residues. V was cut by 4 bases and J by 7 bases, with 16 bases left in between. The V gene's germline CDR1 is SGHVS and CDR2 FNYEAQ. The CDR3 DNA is TGTGCCAGCAGCTCGGCCCCAGGGAGGGGTGAAAAACTGTTTTTT. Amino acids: CASSSAPGRGEKLFF.

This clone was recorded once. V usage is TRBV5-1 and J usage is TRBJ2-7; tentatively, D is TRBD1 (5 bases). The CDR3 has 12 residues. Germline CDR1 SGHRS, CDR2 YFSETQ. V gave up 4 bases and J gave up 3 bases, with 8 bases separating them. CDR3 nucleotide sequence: TGCGCCAGCAGCCCTGACAGCTACGAGCAGTACTTC. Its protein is CASSPDSYEQYF.

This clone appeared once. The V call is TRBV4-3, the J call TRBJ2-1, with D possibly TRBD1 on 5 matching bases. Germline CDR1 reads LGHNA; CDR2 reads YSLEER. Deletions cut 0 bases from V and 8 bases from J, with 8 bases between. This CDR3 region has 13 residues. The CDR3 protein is CASSQDGADEQFF. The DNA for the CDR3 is TGCGCCAGCAGCCAAGATGGGGCTGATGAGCAGTTCTTC.

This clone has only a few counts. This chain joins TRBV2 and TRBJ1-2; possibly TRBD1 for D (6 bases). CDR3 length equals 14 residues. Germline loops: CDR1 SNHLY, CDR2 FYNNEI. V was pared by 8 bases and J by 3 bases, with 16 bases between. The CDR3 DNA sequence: TGTGCCAGCGCGGGGCAGGGGAATGACTATGGCTACACCTTC. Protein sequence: CASAGQGNDYGYTF.

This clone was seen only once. CDR3 bases: TGCGCCAGCACTAGACTAGGGGAACTCTCTGGGGCCAACGTCCTGACTTTC. Amino acids: CASTRLGELSGANVLTF. V usage is TRBV4-3 and J usage is TRBJ2-6, with D perhaps TRBD2 (6 bases). The CDR3 is made up of 17 amino acids. Germline assignment: CDR1 LGHNA and CDR2 YSLEER. Trimming shortened V by 7 bases and J by 0 bases, and 16 bases separated the two germline ends.

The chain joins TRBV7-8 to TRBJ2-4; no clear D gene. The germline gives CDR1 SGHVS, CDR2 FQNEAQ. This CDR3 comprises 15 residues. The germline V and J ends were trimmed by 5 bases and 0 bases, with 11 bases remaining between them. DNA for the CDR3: TGTGCCAGCAGCCCTTCAACCAGAGCCAAAAACATTCAGTACTTC. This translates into CASSPSTRAKNIQYF. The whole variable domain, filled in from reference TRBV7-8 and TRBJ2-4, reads GAGVSQSPRYKVAKRGQDVALRCDPISGHVSLFWYQQALGQGPEFLTYFQNEAQLDKSGLPSDRFFAERPEGSVSTLKIQRTQQEDSAVYLCASSPSTRAKNIQYFGAGTRLSVL.

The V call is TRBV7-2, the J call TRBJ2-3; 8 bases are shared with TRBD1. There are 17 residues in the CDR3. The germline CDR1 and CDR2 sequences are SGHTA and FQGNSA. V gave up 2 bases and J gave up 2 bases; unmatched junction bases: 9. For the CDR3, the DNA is TGTGCCAGCAGCTTACGAATCCGGGACAGGAACACAGATACGCAGTATTTT. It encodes CASSLRIRDRNTDTQYF.

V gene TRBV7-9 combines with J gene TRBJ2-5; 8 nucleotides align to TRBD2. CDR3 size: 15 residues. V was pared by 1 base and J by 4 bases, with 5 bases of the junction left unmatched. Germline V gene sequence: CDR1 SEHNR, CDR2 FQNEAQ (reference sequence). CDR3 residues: CASSLGGGLGETQYF. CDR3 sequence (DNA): TGTGCCAGCAGCTTAGGCGGGGGGCTGGGAGAGACCCAGTACTTC.

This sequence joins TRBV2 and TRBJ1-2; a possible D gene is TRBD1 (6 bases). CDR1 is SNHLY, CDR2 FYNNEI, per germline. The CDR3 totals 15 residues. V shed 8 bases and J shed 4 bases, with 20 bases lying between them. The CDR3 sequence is CASPLGDKTLYGYTF. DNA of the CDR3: TGTGCCAGCCCCTTGGGGGACAAGACCCTCTATGGCTACACCTTC.